The 13 T cell receptor beta chains below come from one sample, sequenced in a study of cytomegalovirus exposure and HLA in healthy donors. Primers for the PCR totalled 60 Vbeta and 13 Jbeta. Sequencing used immunoSEQ multiplex PCR; TCRdb keeps in-frame clones, though not all of them. The data show 150,000 to 180,000 clones, about 70% seen once. Sequenced sample: PBMCs. Receptors originate from a man aged 18 to 35 in good health and CMV-seronegative.

The chain recombines TRBV10-3 with TRBJ2-6, with 11 bases lining up with TRBD1. CDR3 size: 17 residues. The V and J ends lost 6 bases and 4 bases, in that order; junction bases with no gene match: 8. Germline V gene lookup returns CDR1 ENHRY and CDR2 SYGVKD. For the CDR3, the DNA is TGTGCCATCAGATCCGGGACAGGGGGGTCCGGGGCCAACGTCCTGACTTTC. It codes for CAIRSGTGGSGANVLTF.

The genes are TRBV2 and TRBJ1-1; D uncertain. Per germline, CDR1 SNHLY and CDR2 FYNNEI. The CDR3 is made up of 13 amino acids. With 4 bases removed from V and 5 bases from J, the gap between germline ends came to 11 bases. Written as DNA, the CDR3 is TGTGCCAGCAGTGGGTATGAGGGAACTGAAGCTTTCTTT. Its protein product is CASSGYEGTEAFF.

This sequence joins TRBV4-2 and TRBJ1-5; D might be TRBD1 (5 bases). This CDR3 spans 14 amino acids. Between the trimmed V and J ends, which lost 1 base and 6 bases, there was a span of 10 bases. CDR1 and CDR2 (germline): LGHNA, YNFKEQ. This CDR3 reads CASSQAPGIQPQHF. The CDR3 nucleotides are TGTGCCAGCAGCCAAGCCCCAGGGATTCAGCCCCAGCATTTT.

V is TRBV4-1 and J is TRBJ2-3, with 8 bases matching TRBD2. V lost 2 bases and J lost 4; bases outside the gene matches: 5. Germline V CDR1 and CDR2: MGHRA, YSYEKL. This CDR3 is 15 amino acids long. CDR3 bases: TGCGCCAGCAGCCAACACACACTAGCGGCAGATACGCAGTATTTT. This sequence encodes CASSQHTLAADTQYF.

This rearrangement joins TRBV2 to TRBJ2-5; D gene ambiguous. The closer fit of TRBJ2-7 to the DNA end suggests the J call may be wrong. The germline V gene has CDR1 SNHLY and CDR2 FYNNEI. This CDR3 spans 12 amino acids. CDR3 DNA sequence: TGTGCCAGCAGGTCGGGTAGCTACGAGCAGTACTTC. Amino acid sequence: CASRSGSYEQYF.

This chain connects TRBV5-1 to TRBJ2-3, with 9 positions matching TRBD2. Germline-derived CDR1 and CDR2 are SGHRS and YFSETQ. V trimming: 2 bases; J trimming: 6 bases; junction bases outside the gene matches: 10. The CDR3 has 16 amino acids. CDR3 coding DNA: TGCGCCAGCAGCTTTTTCTTGGCTAGCGGGGCGGATACGCAGTATTTT. Its protein product is CASSFFLASGADTQYF.

The chain is built from TRBV9 and TRBJ2-2; no firm D call. V lost 0 bases and J 5 bases, leaving 11 bases between the germline ends. The CDR3 totals 15 residues. The germline V gene encodes CDR1 SGDLS and CDR2 YYNGEE. CDR3 sequence reads: CASSVGGSQTGELFF. CDR3 in DNA: TGTGCCAGCAGCGTAGGTGGCTCGCAAACCGGGGAGCTGTTTTTT.

The rearrangement links TRBV5-1 to TRBJ1-5, with 7 bases aligning to TRBD1. In germline, CDR1 is SGHRS, CDR2 YFSETQ. V shed 4 bases, J shed 6 bases, and the junction held 10 bases outside the gene matches. This CDR3 has 15 amino acids. The CDR3: CASSPFEGAGQPQHF. For the CDR3, the DNA is TGCGCCAGCAGCCCGTTTGAGGGGGCCGGTCAGCCCCAGCATTTT.

The CDR3 coding sequence is TGTGCCAGCACCCCCGGGGTGACAGGGATGGGAATATCCTACGAGCAGTACTTC. This sequence encodes CASTPGVTGMGISYEQYF. V and J are TRBV27 and TRBJ2-7; 7 positions match TRBD1. Germline V gene lookup returns CDR1 MNHEY and CDR2 SMNVEV (reference sequence). With V trimmed by 7 bases and J by 1 base, 19 bases remained unmatched. This CDR3 is built from 18 residues.

The chain links TRBV5-1 to TRBJ2-3; 7 bases line up with TRBD1. Germline trimming cut 3 bases from V and 1 base from J; bases unmatched to any gene: 2. CDR1 SGHRS and CDR2 YFSETQ come from the germline V gene. This CDR3 contains 14 residues. The CDR3 sequence: CASSSGQGTDTQYF. In DNA form, the CDR3 reads TGCGCCAGCAGCTCTGGACAGGGCACAGATACGCAGTATTTT.

This sequence joins TRBV6-1 and TRBJ1-5, with 9 positions matching TRBD1. Trimming took 5 bases from V and 0 from J; bases not matched to a gene: 2. CDR1 MNHNS and CDR2 SASEGT come from the germline V gene. The CDR3 is 15 residues long. The CDR3 reads CASSRTGVSNQPQHF. The CDR3 nucleotides read TGTGCCAGCAGTAGGACAGGGGTTAGCAATCAGCCCCAGCATTTT.

A few counts support this clone. V is TRBV28 and J is TRBJ2-4; 7 bases match TRBD2. CDR3 length: 15 residues. The V gene end was trimmed by 8 bases and the J gene end by 2 bases; junction bases not matched to a gene: 9. Germline loops: CDR1 MDHEN, CDR2 SYDVKM. The CDR3 region has the DNA TGTGCCAGCCTGGGGGGGGTCGTGACCAAAAACATTCAGTACTTC. Amino acid sequence: CASLGGVVTKNIQYF.

With respect to this clone: One junction end does not reproduce the germline sequence, and a read error may be involved. V and J are TRBV11-2 and TRBJ1-2; D remains ambiguous. CDR1 SGHAT and CDR2 FQNNGV come from the germline V gene. The CDR3 has 12 amino acids. The CDR3 protein is CASSLGNYGCTF. Written as DNA, the CDR3 is TGTGCCAGCAGCTTAGGAAACTATGGCTGCACCTTC.